A selection of T cell receptor beta chains follows, all from one sample in a study of T-cell reconstitution after alpha-beta-depleted transplantation in children. TCRdb recomputed calls from the PCR reads with MiXCR, one row per CDR3 protein. Here the sample spans roughly 500,000 distinct CDR3 sequences, 10% being singletons. The specimen comprised PBMCs, sampled before TCRalphabeta/CD19-depleted stem cell transplant. The receptor source for this set is a child aged 2-15 years with inherited bone marrow failure, due to receive a stem cell transplant. Each CDR3 is given with its conserved first and last residue. The D gene is left open where the match is weak. Clone size is not always given. Where it is, it says once, few, many or a class for expanded clones.

>many|TRBV4-1|TRBJ2-1|.
TGCGCCAGCAGCCAAGATACTCGCCAGGATGAGCAGTTCTTC
CASSQDTRQDEQFF
>many|TRBV12-3/TRBV12-4|TRBJ2-7|TRBD2
TGTGCCAGCAGGGGGACTAGCGGGAGGTCCTACGAGCAGTACTTC
CASRGTSGRSYEQYF
>.|TRBV19|TRBJ2-1|TRBD1
TGTGCCAGTAGTATGGAACAGGGGAGCGATGAGCAGTTCTTC
CASSMEQGSDEQFF
>few|TRBV20-1|TRBJ2-5|TRBD1
TGCAGTGCTACTGACAGGGTGCGGCAAGAGACCCAGTACTTC
CSATDRVRQETQYF
>many|TRBV18|TRBJ1-1|.
TGTGCCAGCTCACCTCGAGCGAAAGGACAGAACACTGAAGCTTTCTTT
CASSPRAKGQNTEAFF
>many|TRBV10-3|TRBJ2-3|TRBD2
TGTGCCATCAGGGGACTAGCGGGCACCGATACGCAGTATTTT
CAIRGLAGTDTQYF
>.|TRBV21-1|TRBJ1-6|.
TGTGCCAGCAGCGCGAGGACAGGGGAATCCTATAATTCACCCCTCCACTTT
CASSARTGESYNSPLHF
>many|TRBV21-1|TRBJ1-1|.
TGTGCCAGCAGCAAGCAGAGGAGGAACACTGAAGCTTTCTTT
CASSKQRRNTEAFF
>many|TRBV28|TRBJ2-7|.
TGTGCCAGCAGTCTCGCCGGGCCCTTACCAGAGCAGTACTTC
CASSLAGPLPEQYF
>many|TRBV12-3/TRBV12-4|TRBJ2-1|TRBD2
TGTGCCAGCAGCAAACTAGCGGGAAGAAGCAATGAGCAGTTCTTC
CASSKLAGRSNEQFF
>few|TRBV10-3|TRBJ1-1|.
TGTGCCATCAGGGTGGGCACTGAAGCTTTCTTT
CAIRVGTEAFF
>many|TRBV12-3/TRBV12-4|TRBJ2-7|TRBD2
TGTGCCAGCAGCTCTGCGCCTCATAGCGGGAGTTTCTACGAGCAGTACTTC
CASSSAPHSGSFYEQYF
>many|TRBV20-1|TRBJ2-1|TRBD2
TGCAGTGCTGGGCGAGGGAGCGGGGACAATGAGCAGTTCTTC
CSAGRGSGDNEQFF